A selection of T cell receptor beta chains follows, all from one sample in a study of CD8 T cells in ankylosing spondylitis. TCRdb reprocessed the 5' RACE reads with MiXCR, giving one entry per CDR3 protein. The data contain approximately 220,000 distinct CDR3 sequences, around 24% of them singletons. Sequenced: blood, either unsorted or a sorted T cell fraction (not recorded which). These receptors came from a male donor with ankylosing spondylitis or in good health (not recorded which). The CDR3 runs from the conserved cysteine through the conserved F or W. The D gene is left open where the match is weak. Size is omitted from some rows. Given values are once, few, many or a class for expanded clones.

abundance	j_gene	d_gene	v_gene	CDR3aa	CDR3nt
many	TRBJ2-5	TRBD1	TRBV29-1	CSVVDTGGYQETQYF	TGCAGCGTTGTTGACACAGGGGGCTACCAAGAGACCCAGTACTTC
few	TRBJ2-5	NA	TRBV29-1	CSVVGGKETQYF	TGCAGCGTTGTGGGGGGAAAAGAGACCCAGTACTTC
many	TRBJ2-7	NA	TRBV10-3	CATNRDRTYEQYF	TGTGCCACAAACCGGGACCGAACCTACGAGCAGTACTTC
NA	TRBJ2-1	NA	TRBV29-1	CSALRDFYNEQFF	TGCAGCGCTTTACGGGACTTTTACAATGAGCAGTTCTTC
many	TRBJ2-2	NA	TRBV5-1	CASSPGIKAGELFF	TGCGCCAGCAGCCCCGGGATTAAGGCCGGGGAGCTGTTTTTT
few	TRBJ2-7	NA	TRBV5-1	CASSFGIYEQYF	TGCGCCAGCAGCTTTGGAATCTACGAGCAGTACTTC
NA	TRBJ2-1	TRBD2	TRBV29-1	CSVGLAGADNEQFF	TGCAGCGTGGGCCTAGCGGGAGCTGACAATGAGCAGTTCTTC
NA	TRBJ2-1	TRBD2	TRBV7-2	CASGLAGGFEQFF	TGTGCCAGCGGACTAGCGGGAGGTTTCGAGCAGTTCTTC
few	TRBJ2-1	NA	TRBV6-1	CATQRASYNEQFF	TGTGCCACTCAGCGGGCCTCCTACAATGAGCAGTTCTTC
NA	TRBJ1-5	TRBD1	TRBV12-3/TRBV12-4	CASSRGTGSNQPQHF	TGTGCCAGCAGTAGAGGGACAGGGAGCAATCAGCCCCAGCATTTT
many	TRBJ2-3	NA	TRBV7-9	CATGQTDTQYF	TGTGCCACCGGCCAGACAGATACGCAGTATTTT
NA	TRBJ2-7	NA	TRBV7-3	CASSKGTETLNEQYF	TGTGCCAGCAGTAAGGGCACCGAGACCCTAAACGAGCAGTACTTC
few	TRBJ2-1	TRBD2	TRBV20-1	CSAQLAGSSYEQFF	TGCAGTGCGCAACTAGCGGGAAGCTCCTACGAGCAGTTCTTC
NA	TRBJ2-7	TRBD1	TRBV9	CASSTRTGGYYEQYF	TGTGCCAGCAGCACTCGGACAGGGGGATACTACGAGCAGTACTTC
many	TRBJ2-7	TRBD1	TRBV12-3/TRBV12-4	CASSPGGQGAREQYF	TGTGCCAGCAGTCCTGGGGGACAGGGGGCACGAGAGCAGTACTTC
many	TRBJ2-3	NA	TRBV10-2	CASTGSPDTQYF	TGCGCCAGCACAGGGTCTCCAGATACGCAGTATTTT
few	TRBJ2-1	NA	TRBV29-1	CSVRQVADTGFF	TGCAGCGTGCGCCAGGTAGCGGACACGGGGTTCTTC
many	TRBJ1-4	NA	TRBV5-5	CASSREGHEEKLFF	TGTGCCAGCAGCAGAGAGGGGCATGAGGAAAAACTGTTTTTT